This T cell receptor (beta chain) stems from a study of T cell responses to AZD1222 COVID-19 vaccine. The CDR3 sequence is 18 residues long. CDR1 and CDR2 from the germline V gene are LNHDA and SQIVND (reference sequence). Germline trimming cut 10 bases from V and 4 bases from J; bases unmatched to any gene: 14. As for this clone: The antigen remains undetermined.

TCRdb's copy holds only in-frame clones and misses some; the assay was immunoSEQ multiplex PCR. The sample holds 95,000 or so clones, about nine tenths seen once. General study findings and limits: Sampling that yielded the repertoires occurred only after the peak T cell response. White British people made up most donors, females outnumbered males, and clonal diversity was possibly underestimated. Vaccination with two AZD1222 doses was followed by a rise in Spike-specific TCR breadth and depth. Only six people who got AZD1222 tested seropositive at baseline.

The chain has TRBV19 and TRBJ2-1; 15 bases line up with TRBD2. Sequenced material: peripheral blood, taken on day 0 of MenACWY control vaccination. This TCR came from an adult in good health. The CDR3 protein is CATTGGTSGGSLYNEQFF. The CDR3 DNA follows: TGTGCCACCACTGGGGGGACTAGCGGGGGGTCCTTATACAATGAGCAGTTCTTC.